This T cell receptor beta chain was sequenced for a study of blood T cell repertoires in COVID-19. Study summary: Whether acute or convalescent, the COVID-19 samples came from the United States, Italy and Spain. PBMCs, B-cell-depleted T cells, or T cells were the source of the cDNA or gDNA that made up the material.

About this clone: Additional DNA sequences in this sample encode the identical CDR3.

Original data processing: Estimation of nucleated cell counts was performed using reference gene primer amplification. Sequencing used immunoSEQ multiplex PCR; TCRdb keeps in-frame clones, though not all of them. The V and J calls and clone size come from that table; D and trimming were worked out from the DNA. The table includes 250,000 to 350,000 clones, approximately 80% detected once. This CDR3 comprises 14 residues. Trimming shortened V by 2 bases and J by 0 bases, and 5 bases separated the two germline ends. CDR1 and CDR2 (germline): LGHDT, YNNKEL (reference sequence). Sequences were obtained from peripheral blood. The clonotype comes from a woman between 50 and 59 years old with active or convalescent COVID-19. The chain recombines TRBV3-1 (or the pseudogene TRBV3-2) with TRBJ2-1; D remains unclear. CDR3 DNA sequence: TGTGCCAGCAGCCAACTAGGCTCCTACAATGAGCAGTTCTTC. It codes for CASSQLGSYNEQFF.